The T cell receptor (beta chain) described here comes from a study of blood T cell repertoires in COVID-19. The wider study: Italy, Spain and the United States were the sources of the convalescent and acute COVID-19 samples.

Method: immunoSEQ multiplex PCR; TCRdb's copy keeps in-frame clones and lacks some. Among around 50,000 clones listed, approximately 86% were seen once. This CDR3 has 16 amino acids. The ends were cut back, 0 bases at V and 5 bases at J, with 16 bases in the middle. The germline V gene has CDR1 LNHNV and CDR2 YYDKDF (reference sequence). What was sequenced was peripheral blood. The genes are TRBV15 and TRBJ1-2, with D unclear. The clonotype was recovered from a man aged 55 to 70 with active or convalescent COVID-19. The CDR3 sequence is CATSRDPRPPGYGYTF. In DNA form, the CDR3 reads TGTGCCACCAGCAGAGATCCGAGACCGCCCGGGTATGGCTACACCTTC.